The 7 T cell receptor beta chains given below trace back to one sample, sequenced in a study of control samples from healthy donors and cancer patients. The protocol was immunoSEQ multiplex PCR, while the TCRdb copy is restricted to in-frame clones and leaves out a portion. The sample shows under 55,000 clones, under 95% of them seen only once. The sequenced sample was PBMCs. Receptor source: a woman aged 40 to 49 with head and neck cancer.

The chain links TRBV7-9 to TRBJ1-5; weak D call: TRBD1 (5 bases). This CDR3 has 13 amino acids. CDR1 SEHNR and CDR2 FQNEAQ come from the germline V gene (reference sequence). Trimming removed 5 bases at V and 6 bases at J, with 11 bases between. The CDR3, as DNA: TGTGCCAGCAGCCTCAGGGAGACTCAGCCCCAGCATTTT. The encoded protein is CASSLRETQPQHF.

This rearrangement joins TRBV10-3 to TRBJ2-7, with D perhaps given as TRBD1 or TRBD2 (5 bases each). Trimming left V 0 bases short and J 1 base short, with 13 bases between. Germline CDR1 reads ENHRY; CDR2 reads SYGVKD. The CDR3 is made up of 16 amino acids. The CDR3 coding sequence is TGTGCCATCAGTGAGTCTTATTCGGGACGGTCCTACGAGCAGTACTTC. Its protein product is CAISESYSGRSYEQYF.

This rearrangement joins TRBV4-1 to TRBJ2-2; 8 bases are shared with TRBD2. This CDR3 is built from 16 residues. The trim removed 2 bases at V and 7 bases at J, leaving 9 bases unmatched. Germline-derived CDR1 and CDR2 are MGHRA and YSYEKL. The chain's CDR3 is CASSQRSGLAVGELFF. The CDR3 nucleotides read TGCGCCAGCAGCCAACGAAGCGGACTAGCAGTCGGGGAGCTGTTTTTT.

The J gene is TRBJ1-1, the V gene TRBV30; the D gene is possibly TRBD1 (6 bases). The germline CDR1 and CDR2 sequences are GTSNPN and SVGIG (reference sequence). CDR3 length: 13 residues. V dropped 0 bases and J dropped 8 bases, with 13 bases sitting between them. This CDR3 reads CAWSVGQTYEAFF. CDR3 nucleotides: TGTGCCTGGAGTGTTGGACAGACCTACGAAGCTTTCTTT.

As DNA, the CDR3 is TGTGCCAGCAGCTTGGGGTCTAGTAGGACTGAAGCTTTCTTT. Residues: CASSLGSSRTEAFF. The V call is TRBV5-8, the J call TRBJ1-1; no reliable D call. The germline gives CDR1 SGHTS, CDR2 YDEGEE. The CDR3 runs to 14 residues. The ends were cut back, 0 bases at V and 5 bases at J, with 11 bases in the middle. Based on the CDR3 plus reference TRBV5-8 and TRBJ1-1, the full variable domain is EAGVTQSPTHLIKTRGQQATLRCSPISGHTSVYWYQQALGLGLQFLLWYDEGEERNRGNFPPRFSGRQFPNYSSELNVNALELEDSALYLCASSLGSSRTEAFFGQGTRLTVV.

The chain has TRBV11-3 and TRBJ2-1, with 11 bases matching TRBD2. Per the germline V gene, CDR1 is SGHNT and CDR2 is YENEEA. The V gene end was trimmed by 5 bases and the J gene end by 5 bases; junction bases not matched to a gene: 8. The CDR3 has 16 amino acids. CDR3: CASSPTGLAVNNEQFF. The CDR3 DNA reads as TGTGCCAGCAGCCCCACGGGACTAGCGGTGAACAATGAGCAGTTCTTC.

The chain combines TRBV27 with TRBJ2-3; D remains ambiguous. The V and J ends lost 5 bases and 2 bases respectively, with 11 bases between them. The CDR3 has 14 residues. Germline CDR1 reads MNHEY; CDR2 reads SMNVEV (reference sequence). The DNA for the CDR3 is TGTGCCAGCAGTCCGTACTCCCCCACAGATACGCAGTATTTT. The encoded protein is CASSPYSPTDTQYF.